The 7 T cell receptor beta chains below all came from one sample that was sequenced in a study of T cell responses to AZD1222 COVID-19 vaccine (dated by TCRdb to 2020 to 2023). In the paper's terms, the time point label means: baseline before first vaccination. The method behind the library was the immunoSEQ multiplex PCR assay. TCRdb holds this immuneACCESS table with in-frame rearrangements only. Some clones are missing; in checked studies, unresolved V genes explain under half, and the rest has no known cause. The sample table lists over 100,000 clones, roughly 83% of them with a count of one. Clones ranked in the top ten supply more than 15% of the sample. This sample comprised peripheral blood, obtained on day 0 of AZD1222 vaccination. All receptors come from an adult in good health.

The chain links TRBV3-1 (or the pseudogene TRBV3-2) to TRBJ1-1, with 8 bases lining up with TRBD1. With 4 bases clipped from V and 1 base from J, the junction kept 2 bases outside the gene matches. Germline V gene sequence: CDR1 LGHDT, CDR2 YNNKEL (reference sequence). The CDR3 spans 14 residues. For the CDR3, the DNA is TGTGCCAGCAGCCCGGGACAGGCGAACACTGAAGCTTTCTTT. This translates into CASSPGQANTEAFF.

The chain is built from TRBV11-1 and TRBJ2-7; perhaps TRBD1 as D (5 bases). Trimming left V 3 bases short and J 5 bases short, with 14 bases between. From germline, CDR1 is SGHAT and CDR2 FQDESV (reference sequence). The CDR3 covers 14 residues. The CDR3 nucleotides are TGTGCCAGCAGCTTGGACATATCGACGGACGAGCAGTACTTC. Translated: CASSLDISTDEQYF.

The CDR3 nucleotides read TGTGCCAGTTGCACTCAGGGGCCGGGCAATCAGCCCCAGCATTTT. Encoded protein: CASCTQGPGNQPQHF. The rearrangement joins TRBV19 to TRBJ1-5, with D maybe TRBD1 (6 bases). Deletions cut 8 bases from V and 2 bases from J, with 16 bases between. The CDR3 sequence is 15 residues long. In germline, CDR1 is LNHDA, CDR2 SQIVND (reference sequence).

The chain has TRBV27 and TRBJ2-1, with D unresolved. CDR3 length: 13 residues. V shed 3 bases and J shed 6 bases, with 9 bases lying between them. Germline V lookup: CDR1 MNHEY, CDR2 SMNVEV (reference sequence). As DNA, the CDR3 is TGTGCCAGCAGTTTTCAGTCCCTCAATGAGCAGTTCTTC. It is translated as CASSFQSLNEQFF.

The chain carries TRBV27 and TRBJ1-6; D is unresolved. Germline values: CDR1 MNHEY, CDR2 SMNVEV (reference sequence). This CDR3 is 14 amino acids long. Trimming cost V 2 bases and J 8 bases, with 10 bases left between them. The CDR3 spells CASSLRVSDSPLHF. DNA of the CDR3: TGTGCCAGCAGTTTAAGGGTCTCCGATTCACCCCTCCACTTT.

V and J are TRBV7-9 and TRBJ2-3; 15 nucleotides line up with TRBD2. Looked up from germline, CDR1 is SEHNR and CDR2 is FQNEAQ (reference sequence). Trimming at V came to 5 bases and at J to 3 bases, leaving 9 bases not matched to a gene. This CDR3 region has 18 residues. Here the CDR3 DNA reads TGTGCCAGCAGCCGAGGACTAGCGGGAGGGGGTGGAACAGATACGCAGTATTTT. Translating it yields CASSRGLAGGGGTDTQYF.

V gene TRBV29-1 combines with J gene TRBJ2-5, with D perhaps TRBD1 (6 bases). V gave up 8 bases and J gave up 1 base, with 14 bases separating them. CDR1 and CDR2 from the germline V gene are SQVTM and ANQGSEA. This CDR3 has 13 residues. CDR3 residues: CSTRDTPQETQYF. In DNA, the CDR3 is TGCAGCACCCGGGACACCCCCCAAGAGACCCAGTACTTC.